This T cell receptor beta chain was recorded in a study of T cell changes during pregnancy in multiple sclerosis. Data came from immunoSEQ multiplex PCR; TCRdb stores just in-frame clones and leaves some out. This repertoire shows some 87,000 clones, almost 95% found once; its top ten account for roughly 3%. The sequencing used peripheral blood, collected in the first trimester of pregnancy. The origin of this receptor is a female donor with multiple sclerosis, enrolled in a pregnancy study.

The CDR3 sequence is CASSLEQGRSTDTQYF. Written as DNA, the CDR3 is TGTGCCAGCAGCTTGGAACAGGGAAGGAGCACAGATACGCAGTATTTT. V gene TRBV5-8 combines with J gene TRBJ2-3, with D perhaps TRBD1 (6 bases). The CDR3 is 16 amino acids. Germline loops: CDR1 SGHTS, CDR2 YDEGEE. V gave up 0 bases and J gave up 0 bases, with 11 bases separating them.